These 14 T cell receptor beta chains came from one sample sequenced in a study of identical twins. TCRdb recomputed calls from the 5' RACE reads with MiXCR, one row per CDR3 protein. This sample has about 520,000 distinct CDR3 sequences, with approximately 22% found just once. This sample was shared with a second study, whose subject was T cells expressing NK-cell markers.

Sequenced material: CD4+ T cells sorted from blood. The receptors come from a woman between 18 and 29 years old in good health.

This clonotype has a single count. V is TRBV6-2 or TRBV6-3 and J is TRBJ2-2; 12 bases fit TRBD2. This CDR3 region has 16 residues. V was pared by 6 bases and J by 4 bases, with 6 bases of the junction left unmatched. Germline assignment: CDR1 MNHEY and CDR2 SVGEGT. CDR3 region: CASRASSGGVTGELFF. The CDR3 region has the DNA TGTGCCAGCAGAGCCTCTAGCGGGGGGGTCACCGGGGAGCTGTTTTTT.

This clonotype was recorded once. CDR3 DNA: TGTGCCAGCAGCTTAGATCGGTCCAGCGCCCGATACAATGAGCAGTTCTTC. Translating gives CASSLDRSSARYNEQFF. The chain combines TRBV11-3 with TRBJ2-1; D gene unclear. The germline V gene encodes CDR1 SGHNT and CDR2 YENEEA. V lost 0 bases to trimming and J lost 4 bases, with 16 bases between them. The CDR3 spans 17 residues.

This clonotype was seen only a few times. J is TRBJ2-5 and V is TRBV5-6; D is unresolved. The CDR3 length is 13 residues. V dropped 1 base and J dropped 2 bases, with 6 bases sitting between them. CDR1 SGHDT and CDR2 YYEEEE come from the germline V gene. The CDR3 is CASSLIDQETQYF. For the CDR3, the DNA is TGTGCCAGCAGCTTGATAGATCAAGAGACCCAGTACTTC.

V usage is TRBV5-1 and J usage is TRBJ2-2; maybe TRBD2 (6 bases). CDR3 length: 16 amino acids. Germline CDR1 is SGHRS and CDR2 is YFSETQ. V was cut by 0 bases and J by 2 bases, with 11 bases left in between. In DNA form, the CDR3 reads TGCGCCAGCAGCTTGGGGGCAGGGACTAACACCGGGGAGCTGTTTTTT. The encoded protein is CASSLGAGTNTGELFF.

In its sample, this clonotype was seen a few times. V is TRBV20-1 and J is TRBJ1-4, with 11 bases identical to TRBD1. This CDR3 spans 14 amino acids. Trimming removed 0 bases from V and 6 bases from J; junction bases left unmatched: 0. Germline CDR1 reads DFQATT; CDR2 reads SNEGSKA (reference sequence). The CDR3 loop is CSAREGQGDEKLFF. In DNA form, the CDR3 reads TGCAGTGCTAGAGAGGGACAGGGGGATGAAAAACTGTTTTTT.

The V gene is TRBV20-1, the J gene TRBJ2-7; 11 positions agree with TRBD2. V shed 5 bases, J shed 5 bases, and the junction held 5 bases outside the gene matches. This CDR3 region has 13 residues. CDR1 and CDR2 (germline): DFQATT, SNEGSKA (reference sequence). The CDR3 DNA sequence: TGCAGTGCTGGAAGACTAGCGGGAAACGAGCAGTACTTC. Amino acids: CSAGRLAGNEQYF.

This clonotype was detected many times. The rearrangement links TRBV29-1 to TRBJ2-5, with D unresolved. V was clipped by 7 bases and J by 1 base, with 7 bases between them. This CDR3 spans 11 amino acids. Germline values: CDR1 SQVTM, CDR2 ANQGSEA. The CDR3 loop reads CSARTQETQYF. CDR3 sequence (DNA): TGCAGCGCTCGGACCCAAGAGACCCAGTACTTC. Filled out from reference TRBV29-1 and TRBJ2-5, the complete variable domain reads SAVISQKPSRDICQRGTSLTIQCQVDSQVTMMFWYRQQPGQSLTLIATANQGSEATYESGFVIDKFPISRPNLTFSTLTVSNMSPEDSSIYLCSARTQETQYFGPGTRLLVL.

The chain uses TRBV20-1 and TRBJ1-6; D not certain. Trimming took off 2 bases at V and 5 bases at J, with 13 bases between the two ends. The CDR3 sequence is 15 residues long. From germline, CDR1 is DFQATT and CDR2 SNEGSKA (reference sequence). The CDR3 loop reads CSARIHLGNNSPLHF. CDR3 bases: TGCAGTGCTAGAATACACCTCGGTAATAATTCACCCCTCCACTTT.

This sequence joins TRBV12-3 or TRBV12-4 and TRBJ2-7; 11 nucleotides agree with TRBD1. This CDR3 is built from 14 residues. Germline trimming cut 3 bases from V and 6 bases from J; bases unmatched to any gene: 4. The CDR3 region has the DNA TGTGCCAGCAGTTTGGACAGGGGGCATATCGAGCAGTACTTC. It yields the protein CASSLDRGHIEQYF.

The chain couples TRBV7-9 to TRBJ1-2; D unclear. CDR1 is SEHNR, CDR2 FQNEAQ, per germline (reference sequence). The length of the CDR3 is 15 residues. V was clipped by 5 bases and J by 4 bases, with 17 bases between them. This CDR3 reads CASSPTRLNRYGYTF. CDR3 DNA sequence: TGTGCCAGCAGCCCAACCCGTTTAAACCGCTATGGCTACACCTTC.

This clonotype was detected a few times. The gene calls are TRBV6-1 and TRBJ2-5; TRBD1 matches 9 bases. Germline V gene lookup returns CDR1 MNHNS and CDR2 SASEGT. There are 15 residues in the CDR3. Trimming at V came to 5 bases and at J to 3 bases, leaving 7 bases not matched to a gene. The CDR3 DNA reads TGTGCCAGCAGTAGAGTTACAGGGGGCGAAGAGACCCAGTACTTC. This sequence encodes CASSRVTGGEETQYF.

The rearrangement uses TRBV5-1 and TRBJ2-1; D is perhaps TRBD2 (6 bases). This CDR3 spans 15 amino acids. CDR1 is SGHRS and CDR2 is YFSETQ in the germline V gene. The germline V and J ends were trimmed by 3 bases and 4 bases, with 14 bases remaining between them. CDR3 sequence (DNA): TGCGCCAGCAGCTCCGAGGTTGGGGGGTACAATGAGCAGTTCTTC. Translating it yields CASSSEVGGYNEQFF.

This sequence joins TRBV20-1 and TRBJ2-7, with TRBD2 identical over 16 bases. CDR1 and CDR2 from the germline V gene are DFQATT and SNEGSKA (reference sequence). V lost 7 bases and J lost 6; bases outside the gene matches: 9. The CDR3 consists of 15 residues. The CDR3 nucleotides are TGCAGTGGGGGACTAGCGGGAGGGCCCAAGGGCGAGCAGTACTTC. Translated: CSGGLAGGPKGEQYF.

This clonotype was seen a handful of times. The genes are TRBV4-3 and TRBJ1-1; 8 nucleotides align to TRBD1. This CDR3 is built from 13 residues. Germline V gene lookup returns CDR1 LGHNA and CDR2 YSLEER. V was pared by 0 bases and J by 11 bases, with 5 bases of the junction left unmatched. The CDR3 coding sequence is TGCGCCAGCAGCCAAGAGCAGGGGGCTGTCGCTTTCTTT. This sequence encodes CASSQEQGAVAFF.